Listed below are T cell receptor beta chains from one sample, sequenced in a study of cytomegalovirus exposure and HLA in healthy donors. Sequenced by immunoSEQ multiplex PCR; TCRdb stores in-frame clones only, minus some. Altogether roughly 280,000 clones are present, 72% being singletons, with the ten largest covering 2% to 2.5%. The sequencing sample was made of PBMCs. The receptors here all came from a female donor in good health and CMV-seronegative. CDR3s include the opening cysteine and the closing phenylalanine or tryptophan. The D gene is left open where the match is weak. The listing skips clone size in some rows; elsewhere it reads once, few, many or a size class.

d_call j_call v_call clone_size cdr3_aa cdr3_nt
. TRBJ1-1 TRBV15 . CATSRVRVNTEAFF TGTGCCACCAGCAGAGTGAGGGTGAACACTGAAGCTTTCTTT
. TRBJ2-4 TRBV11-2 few CASSTRVAKNIQYF TGTGCCAGCAGCACTCGTGTAGCCAAAAACATTCAGTACTTC
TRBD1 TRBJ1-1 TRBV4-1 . CASSRYRGRWDEAFF TGCGCCAGCAGCCGGTACAGGGGGAGGTGGGATGAAGCTTTCTTT
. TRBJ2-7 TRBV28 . CASSSHRGLRLAEAYEQYF TGTGCCAGCAGTTCCCACAGGGGGTTGAGACTAGCGGAGGCCTACGAGCAGTACTTC
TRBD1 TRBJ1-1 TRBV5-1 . CASSLTGVGTEAFF TGCGCCAGCAGCTTGACAGGGGTGGGCACTGAAGCTTTCTTT
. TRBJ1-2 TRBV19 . CASSPSTNYGYTF TGTGCCAGTAGTCCCAGTACTAATTATGGCTACACCTTC
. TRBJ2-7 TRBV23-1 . CATFTGPLLYEQYF TGCGCCACATTTACAGGGCCGCTACTCTACGAGCAGTACTTC
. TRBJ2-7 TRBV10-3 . CAIRSSYEQYF TGTGCCATCAGGAGCTCCTACGAGCAGTACTTC
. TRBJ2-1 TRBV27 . CASSRVNNEQFF TGTGCCAGCAGCAGGGTAAACAATGAGCAGTTCTTC
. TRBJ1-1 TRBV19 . CASSIDGENTEAFF TGTGCCAGTAGTATTGACGGGGAGAACACTGAAGCTTTCTTT
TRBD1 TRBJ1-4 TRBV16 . CASSQGDRGEKLFF TGTGCCAGCAGCCAAGGGGACAGGGGTGAAAAACTGTTTTTT
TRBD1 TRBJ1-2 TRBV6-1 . CASSLASGQGGYTF TGTGCCAGCAGTTTAGCCTCCGGACAGGGTGGCTACACCTTC
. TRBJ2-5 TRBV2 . CATGRGETQYF TGTGCCACGGGAAGAGGGGAGACCCAGTACTTC
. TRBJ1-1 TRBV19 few CASSADPGFNTEAFF TGTGCCAGTAGTGCAGACCCAGGTTTTAACACTGAAGCTTTCTTT
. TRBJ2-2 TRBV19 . CASRQQGATGELFF TGTGCCAGTAGACAACAGGGCGCCACCGGGGAGCTGTTTTTT
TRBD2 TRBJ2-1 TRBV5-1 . CASSLGGSGRVGEQFF TGCGCCAGCAGCTTGGGAGGTAGCGGGAGGGTTGGGGAGCAGTTCTTC
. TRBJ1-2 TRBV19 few CASSNRANYGYTF TGTGCCAGTAGTAACAGGGCCAACTATGGCTACACCTTC
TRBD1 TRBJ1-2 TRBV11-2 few CASSDPGTGPSYGYTF TGTGCCAGCAGCGACCCCGGGACAGGGCCCTCCTATGGCTACACCTTC
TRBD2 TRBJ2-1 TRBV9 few CASSVGMGLAGGEQFF TGTGCCAGCAGCGTAGGTATGGGCCTAGCGGGAGGTGAGCAGTTCTTC
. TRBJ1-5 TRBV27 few CASSLSGGNQPQHF TGTGCCAGCAGTTTATCAGGGGGCAATCAGCCCCAGCATTTT
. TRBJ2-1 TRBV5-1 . CASSHGGQAPSDEQFF TGCGCCAGCAGCCACGGGGGGCAAGCACCTTCGGATGAGCAGTTCTTC
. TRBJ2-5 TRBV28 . CASSSGTRTQYF TGTGCCAGCAGCTCCGGGACTCGGACCCAGTACTTC
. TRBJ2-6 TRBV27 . CASSLDSPSGANVLTF TGTGCCAGCAGTTTAGACAGTCCCTCTGGGGCCAACGTCCTGACTTTC
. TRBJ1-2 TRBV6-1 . CASSEPGRDTYGYTF TGTGCCAGCAGTGAACCCGGCAGGGACACCTATGGCTACACCTTC
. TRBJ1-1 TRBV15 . CATSRATGNTEAFF TGTGCCACCAGCAGAGCTACAGGGAACACTGAAGCTTTCTTT
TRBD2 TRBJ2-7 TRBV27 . CASRMLAGSYEQYF TGTGCCAGCAGGATGCTAGCGGGTTCCTACGAGCAGTACTTC
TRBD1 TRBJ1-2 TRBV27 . CASRKGDRDYGYTF TGTGCCAGCAGGAAGGGGGACAGGGACTATGGCTACACCTTC
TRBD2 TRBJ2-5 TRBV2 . CATHSGRGETQYF TGTGCCACTCATAGCGGGCGTGGGGAGACCCAGTACTTC
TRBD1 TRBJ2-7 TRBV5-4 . CASSLGDRGYEQYF TGTGCCAGCAGCTTGGGGGACAGGGGGTACGAGCAGTACTTC
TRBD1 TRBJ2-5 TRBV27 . CASSGGQGSETQYF TGTGCCAGCAGTGGGGGACAGGGGTCAGAGACCCAGTACTTC
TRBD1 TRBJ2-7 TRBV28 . CASSSSRTGINF TGTGCCAGCAGTTCGTCACGGACAGGGATAAACTTC
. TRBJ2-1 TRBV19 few CASSIDAGRNEQFF TGTGCCAGTAGTATAGATGCAGGGAGGAATGAGCAGTTCTTC
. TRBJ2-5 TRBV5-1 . CASSLNTGETQYF TGCGCCAGCAGCTTGAATACCGGGGAGACCCAGTACTTC
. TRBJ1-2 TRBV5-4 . CASSLRQGSYGYTF TGTGCCAGCAGCTTGAGGCAGGGGTCCTATGGCTACACCTTC